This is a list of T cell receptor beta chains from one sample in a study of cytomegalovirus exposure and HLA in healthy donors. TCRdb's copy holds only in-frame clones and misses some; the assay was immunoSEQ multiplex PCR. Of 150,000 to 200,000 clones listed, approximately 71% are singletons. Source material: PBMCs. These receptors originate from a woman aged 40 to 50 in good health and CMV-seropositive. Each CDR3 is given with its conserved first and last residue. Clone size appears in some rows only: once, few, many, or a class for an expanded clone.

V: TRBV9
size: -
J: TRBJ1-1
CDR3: CASSVLGGGLNTEAFF

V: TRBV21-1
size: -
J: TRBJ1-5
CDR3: CASSSPRVGNQPQHF

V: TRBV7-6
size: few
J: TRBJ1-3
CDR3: CASSYDRGPGNTIYF

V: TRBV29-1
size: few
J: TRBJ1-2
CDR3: CSVPGPNYGYTF

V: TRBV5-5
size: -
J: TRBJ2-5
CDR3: CASSLDQGPRGETQYF

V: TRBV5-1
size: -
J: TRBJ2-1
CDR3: CASSLVTSGTYNEQFF

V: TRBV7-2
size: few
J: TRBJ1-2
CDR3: CASTPGGGLDGYTF

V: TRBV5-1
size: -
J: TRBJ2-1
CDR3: CASSHGGGNNEQFF

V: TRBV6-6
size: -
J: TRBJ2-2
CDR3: CASSKIAGLNTGELFF

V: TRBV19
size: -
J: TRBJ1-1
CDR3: CASTQGANLGEAFF

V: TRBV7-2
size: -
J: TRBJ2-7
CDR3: CASSLAGDRGVHEQYF

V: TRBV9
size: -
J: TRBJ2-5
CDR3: CASSIQDAGGQYF

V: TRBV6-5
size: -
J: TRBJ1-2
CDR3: CATSALNYGYTF

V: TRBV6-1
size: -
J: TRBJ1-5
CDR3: CASSGRAWQATRNQPQHF

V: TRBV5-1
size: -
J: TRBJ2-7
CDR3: CASSSRDRGSYEQYF

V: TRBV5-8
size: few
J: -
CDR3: CASSWGAGDEQYF

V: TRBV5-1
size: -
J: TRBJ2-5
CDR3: CASSPPGQVETQYF

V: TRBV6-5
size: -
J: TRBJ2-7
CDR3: CASRTSGAYYEQYF

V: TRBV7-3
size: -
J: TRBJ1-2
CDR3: CASSLDRGLGYTF

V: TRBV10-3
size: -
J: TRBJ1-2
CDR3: CAISESNPTGEGYTF

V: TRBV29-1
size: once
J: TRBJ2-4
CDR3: CSVAQGGTKNIQYF

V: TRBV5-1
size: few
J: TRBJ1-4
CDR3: CASSVWGQGEEKLFF

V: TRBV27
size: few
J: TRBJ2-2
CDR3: CASSLSSVRRNTGELFF

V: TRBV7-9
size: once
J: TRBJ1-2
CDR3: CASNVPTGTSIYTF

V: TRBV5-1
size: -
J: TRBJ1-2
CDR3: CASSLSTVDFYGYTF

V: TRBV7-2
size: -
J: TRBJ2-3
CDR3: CASSLMGTSRGTQYF

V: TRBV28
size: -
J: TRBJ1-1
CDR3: CASSPGQTPSQPFF

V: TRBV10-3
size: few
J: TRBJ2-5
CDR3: CAISENTRAETQYF

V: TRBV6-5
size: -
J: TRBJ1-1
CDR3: CASTGQGNTEAFF

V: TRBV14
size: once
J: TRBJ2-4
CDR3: CASSLEGARDIQYF

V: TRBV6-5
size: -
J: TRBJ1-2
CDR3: CASSYEGLGGYTF

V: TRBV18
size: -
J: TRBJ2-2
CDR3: CASSPLTSANTGELFF

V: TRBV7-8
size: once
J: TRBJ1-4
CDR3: CASSPQGGMTNEKLFF

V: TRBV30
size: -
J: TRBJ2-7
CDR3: CAWSPGQGSYEQYF

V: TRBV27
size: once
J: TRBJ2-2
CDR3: CASSLTWRGDTGELFF

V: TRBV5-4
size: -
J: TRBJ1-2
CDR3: CASSFGTALYGYTF

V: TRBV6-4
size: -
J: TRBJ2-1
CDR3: CASSDSSSGSSYNEQFF

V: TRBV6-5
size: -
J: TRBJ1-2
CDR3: CASRTGGPGYGYTF

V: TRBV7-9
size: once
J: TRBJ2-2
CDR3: CASSLAVVAANTGELFF

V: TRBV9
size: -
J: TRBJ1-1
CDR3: CASSVTENTEAFF

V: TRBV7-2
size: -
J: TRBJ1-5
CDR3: CASSLAYSSNQPQHF

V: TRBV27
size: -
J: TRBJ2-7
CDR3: CASSLRPGQVSSYEQYF

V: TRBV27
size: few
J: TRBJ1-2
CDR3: CASSDTPGQYYGYTF

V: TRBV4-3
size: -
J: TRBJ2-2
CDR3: CASSKQGATGELFF

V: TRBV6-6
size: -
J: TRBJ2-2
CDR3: CAITRGNTGELFF